Following are 8 T cell receptor beta chains from one sample sequenced in a study of STAT5B mutations in CD4+ large granular lymphocyte leukemia. Measured with immunoSEQ multiplex PCR; TCRdb has only the in-frame clones, and not every one. Of 20,000 to 25,000 clones in the sample, over 60% were seen once. The sample taken for sequencing was CD4+ T cells from blood buffy coats. These receptors all stem from a human donor in good health.

The chain employs TRBV6-6 and TRBJ2-1; D ambiguous. The ends were cut back, 0 bases at V and 0 bases at J, with 3 bases in the middle. CDR1 MNHNY and CDR2 SVGAGI come from the germline V gene (reference sequence). The length of the CDR3 is 14 residues. CDR3 sequence (DNA): TGTGCCAGCAGTTACTCGTACTCCTACAATGAGCAGTTCTTC. Protein sequence: CASSYSYSYNEQFF.

This chain links TRBV6-6 with TRBJ2-5; the D gene is possibly TRBD1 (6 bases). The J call could be wrong; TRBJ2-7 is a better fit for the DNA end. Germline V gene lookup returns CDR1 MNHNY and CDR2 SVGAGI (reference sequence). The CDR3 runs 15 residues. The CDR3 spells CASSYSSVTGYEQYF. DNA for the CDR3: TGTGCCAGCAGTTACTCTTCGGTGACAGGCTACGAGCAGTACTTC.

The rearrangement links TRBV13 to TRBJ2-5; D possibly matches TRBD1 or TRBD2 (5 bases each). The DNA end favors TRBJ2-7, so the J call may be wrong. The length of the CDR3 is 14 residues. Germline V gene data show CDR1 as PRHDT and CDR2 as FYEKMQ (reference sequence). The CDR3 is CASSPRGDSYEQYF. For the CDR3, the DNA is TGTGCCAGCAGCCCCCGGGGCGACTCCTACGAGCAGTACTTC.

The J gene is TRBJ1-6, the V gene TRBV7-2; possible D gene TRBD1, 6 bases. The CDR3 has 13 amino acids. Trimming took 5 bases from V and 8 from J, leaving 10 bases between them. The germline V gene encodes CDR1 SGHTA and CDR2 FQGNSA. The CDR3 region is CASSANRDSPLHF. The CDR3 region has the DNA TGTGCCAGCAGCGCCAACAGGGATTCACCCCTCCACTTT. The full variable domain, rest sourced from reference TRBV7-2 and TRBJ1-6, is GAGVSQSPSNKVTEKGKDVELRCDPISGHTALYWYRQSLGQGLEFLIYFQGNSAPDKSGLPSDRFSAERTGGSVSTLTIQRTQQEDSAVYLCASSANRDSPLHFGNGTRLTVT.

The rearrangement uses TRBV11-3 and TRBJ2-5; 12 nucleotides line up with TRBD2. Germline V CDR1 and CDR2: SGHNT, YENEEA. The CDR3 is 16 amino acids. The trim removed 2 bases at V and 2 bases at J, leaving 3 bases unmatched. The CDR3 DNA follows: TGTGCCAGCAGCTTATCGACTAGCGGGGGACAAGAGACCCAGTACTTC. Translation: CASSLSTSGGQETQYF.

The chain carries TRBV11-3 and TRBJ2-1, with D perhaps matching TRBD1 or TRBD2 (5 bases each). Germline assignment: CDR1 SGHNT and CDR2 YENEEA. V was trimmed by 5 bases and J by 12 bases, leaving 20 bases between them. The CDR3 is 14 residues long. As DNA, the CDR3 is TGTGCCAGCAGCGCCACCGGGACGCCGGATCTGCAGTTCTTC. This encodes CASSATGTPDLQFF. The full variable domain, completed using reference TRBV11-3 and TRBJ2-1, is EAGVVQSPRYKIIEKKQPVAFWCNPISGHNTLYWYLQNLGQGPELLIRYENEEAVDDSQLPKDRFSAERLKGVDSTLKIQPAELGDSAVYLCASSATGTPDLQFFGPGTRLTVL.

This chain links TRBV10-3 with TRBJ2-7, with a possible D match to TRBD2 (5 bases). From germline, CDR1 is ENHRY and CDR2 SYGVKD. This CDR3 has 13 residues. V was pared by 3 bases and J by 8 bases, with 14 bases between. The CDR3 here is CAISDGREGKQYF. CDR3 DNA: TGTGCCATCAGTGATGGGAGAGAAGGAAAGCAGTACTTC.

The chain recombines TRBV27 with TRBJ1-6; D remains ambiguous. Germline V gene data show CDR1 as MNHEY and CDR2 as SMNVEV (reference sequence). Trimming stripped 5 bases from V and 0 bases from J, with 11 bases between. CDR3 length: 16 residues. The CDR3 nucleotides read TGTGCCAGCAGTCCGGAATCAAGCTCCTATAATTCACCCCTCCACTTT. It yields the protein CASSPESSSYNSPLHF.